One and the same sample provided the 17 T cell receptor beta chains below, sequenced in a study of T cells after yellow fever vaccination. TCRdb fed the 5' RACE reads into MiXCR, producing one record per CDR3 protein. Of roughly 250,000 distinct CDR3 sequences detected, 10% to 15% appear once; the ten largest clones hold about 0.54%. This sample comprised CD4+ T cells sorted from PBMCs, obtained 45 days after the yellow fever booster vaccination. The receptor source for this set is a man aged 25-45 years who received the YFV17D yellow fever vaccine.

This clonotype was recorded a few times. This chain connects TRBV20-1 to TRBJ2-1, with D tentatively TRBD2 (5 bases). The germline V and J ends were trimmed by 4 bases and 0 bases, with 10 bases remaining between them. Germline V gives CDR1 DFQATT, CDR2 SNEGSKA (reference sequence). CDR3 length: 14 amino acids. The CDR3 coding sequence is TGCAGTGCTAAGGTTCTAGCCTCCTACAATGAGCAGTTCTTC. Translation gives CSAKVLASYNEQFF.

V is TRBV6-1 and J is TRBJ2-7; no firm D call. Germline loops: CDR1 MNHNS, CDR2 SASEGT. V was shortened by 6 bases and J by 2 bases, with 11 bases between the two germline ends. The CDR3 extends over 13 amino acids. The CDR3 nucleotides are TGTGCCAGCAGCGACGGACGGACCTACGAGCAGTACTTC. Translating gives CASSDGRTYEQYF.

This clonotype was seen a few times. The gene calls are TRBV11-2 and TRBJ2-5; 8 bases line up with TRBD2. The junction had 13 bases not matched to a gene; V was cut back by 0 bases and J by 7 bases. This CDR3 has 17 residues. Germline V CDR1 and CDR2: SGHAT, FQNNGV. The DNA of the CDR3 is TGTGCCAGCAGCTTAGATTTTGGGAAAGCGGGAGCGGGGACCCAGTACTTC. Residues: CASSLDFGKAGAGTQYF.

The chain uses TRBV9 and TRBJ2-7, with 8 bases matching TRBD2. Trimming removed 3 bases from V and 4 bases from J; junction bases left unmatched: 6. The CDR3 sequence is 14 residues long. Germline lookup yields CDR1 SGDLS and CDR2 YYNGEE. CDR3 residues: CASSEGTRSYEQYF. The CDR3 DNA reads TGTGCCAGCAGCGAGGGGACTAGATCATACGAGCAGTACTTC.

V usage is TRBV5-4 and J usage is TRBJ2-7; TRBD1 aligns across 7 bases. Germline V gene lookup returns CDR1 SGHNT and CDR2 YYREEE (reference sequence). This CDR3 has 13 residues. The junction had 10 bases not matched to a gene; V was cut back by 7 bases and J by 6 bases. The CDR3 is CASGPGTDCEQYF. The CDR3 bases are TGTGCCAGCGGCCCCGGGACAGACTGCGAGCAGTACTTC.

The chain employs TRBV5-1 and TRBJ2-3; tentatively, D is TRBD2 (5 bases). Germline-derived CDR1 and CDR2 are SGHRS and YFSETQ. Trimming cost V 4 bases and J 0 bases, with 6 bases left between them. This CDR3 region has 13 residues. Here the CDR3 DNA reads TGCGCCAGCAGCGGCGGGAGCACAGATACGCAGTATTTT. This encodes CASSGGSTDTQYF.

The gene calls are TRBV20-1 and TRBJ2-1; D is ambiguous. The CDR3 is 10 residues long. V was pared by 4 bases and J by 11 bases, with 9 bases between. Germline V CDR1 and CDR2: DFQATT, SNEGSKA (reference sequence). CDR3 region: CSATDRQQFF. CDR3 nucleotides: TGCAGTGCTACGGACCGTCAGCAGTTCTTC.

The sample holds a few counts of this clonotype. The chain has TRBV7-2 and TRBJ2-1; TRBD2 aligns across 9 bases. V was pared by 4 bases and J by 2 bases, with 6 bases of the junction left unmatched. The CDR3 extends over 16 amino acids. Germline V lookup: CDR1 SGHTA, CDR2 FQGNSA. CDR3 in DNA: TGTGCCAGCAGCTATAGCGGGAGCGGTGCCTACAATGAGCAGTTCTTC. Translated: CASSYSGSGAYNEQFF.

This clonotype was detected a few times. The chain couples TRBV6-5 to TRBJ2-1; 8 bases fit TRBD2. CDR3 length equals 16 residues. V was pared by 7 bases and J by 1 base, with 9 bases of the junction left unmatched. The germline V gene has CDR1 MNHEY and CDR2 SVGAGI. This CDR3 is CASKRSSGPSYNEQFF. As DNA, the CDR3 is TGTGCCAGCAAGCGATCTAGCGGGCCGTCCTACAATGAGCAGTTCTTC.

This clonotype showed up just a few times. The chain is built from TRBV20-1 and TRBJ2-3; D gene unclear. The CDR3 totals 11 residues. The germline V gene encodes CDR1 DFQATT and CDR2 SNEGSKA (reference sequence). V lost 5 bases and J 4 bases, leaving 7 bases between the germline ends. CDR3 amino acids: CSAQGSDTQYF. As DNA, the CDR3 is TGCAGTGCTCAAGGGTCAGATACGCAGTATTTT.

The chain is built from TRBV7-9 and TRBJ2-3, with D possibly matching TRBD1 (5 bases). The CDR3 has 14 amino acids. CDR1 and CDR2 (germline): SEHNR, FQNEAQ (reference sequence). The germline V and J ends were trimmed by 8 bases and 1 base, with 13 bases remaining between them. The DNA of the CDR3 is TGTGCCAGCCCTGGGGCGGTTGGCACAGATACGCAGTATTTT. This sequence encodes CASPGAVGTDTQYF.

The CDR3 DNA sequence: TGTGCCAGCCGTGGGACAGGGGTGAAAGAGACCCAGTACTTC. Protein sequence: CASRGTGVKETQYF. The chain carries TRBV18 and TRBJ2-5, with 10 bases identical to TRBD1. The junction had 6 bases not matched to a gene; V was cut back by 8 bases and J by 3 bases. The CDR3 length is 14 residues. Germline CDR1 and CDR2: KGHSH and LQKENI.

The J gene is TRBJ1-5, the V gene TRBV3-1; D may be TRBD1 (6 bases). Trimming left V 1 base short and J 2 bases short, with 12 bases between. Germline values: CDR1 LGHDT, CDR2 YNNKEL (reference sequence). The CDR3 totals 16 residues. CDR3 residues: CASSQGDMARNQPQHF. CDR3 sequence (DNA): TGTGCCAGCAGCCAAGGGGACATGGCTCGCAATCAGCCCCAGCATTTT.

This clonotype showed up just a few times. V gene TRBV20-1 combines with J gene TRBJ2-1; D is possibly TRBD2 (5 bases). V was shortened by 5 bases and J by 7 bases, with 18 bases between the two germline ends. The CDR3 contains 14 residues. CDR1 is DFQATT and CDR2 is SNEGSKA in the germline V gene (reference sequence). The CDR3 protein is CSALGRGRRNEQFF. DNA of the CDR3: TGCAGTGCTTTGGGGAGAGGTCGGAGGAATGAGCAGTTCTTC.

The chain has TRBV7-2 and TRBJ2-3; D is perhaps TRBD2 (6 bases). The CDR3 spans 14 residues. The germline V gene encodes CDR1 SGHTA and CDR2 FQGNSA. The germline V and J ends were trimmed by 4 bases and 4 bases, with 12 bases remaining between them. CDR3 nucleotide sequence: TGTGCCAGCAGCTCCCGAAGGGAGGCAGATACGCAGTATTTT. Protein product: CASSSRREADTQYF.

This clonotype was detected only a few times. The chain employs TRBV12-3 or TRBV12-4 and TRBJ2-2, with TRBD2 as a possible D gene (5 bases). The ends were cut back, 3 bases at V and 7 bases at J, with 12 bases in the middle. The CDR3 has 14 amino acids. CDR3 residues: CASSLLGAGGELFF. The CDR3 region has the DNA TGTGCCAGCAGTTTGCTGGGAGCAGGCGGGGAGCTGTTTTTT.

The chain has TRBV27 and TRBJ2-3; TRBD2 agrees at 10 bases. This CDR3 has 14 residues. The germline V gene has CDR1 MNHEY and CDR2 SMNVEV (reference sequence). V was pared by 6 bases and J by 5 bases, with 5 bases of the junction left unmatched. The CDR3 nucleotides are TGTGCCAGCAGCTTTACTAGCGGGATAGATACGCAGTATTTT. This translates into CASSFTSGIDTQYF.